Below are 26 T cell receptor beta chains sequenced from a single sample in a study of spatial heterogeneity in lung cancer (dated by TCRdb to about 2019). The library relied on 5' RACE. The sequencing machine was a NextSeq 500. Clones were called with MiXCR by TCRdb after fastp trimmed the public reads at Q25, and only in-frame beta chains were retained. Entries are consolidated by CDR3 protein sequence, retaining the most common genes and DNA. For this sample there are about 92,000 distinct CDR3 sequences; 10% to 15% appear just once. Clones ranked in the top ten supply over 40% of the sample. The time point label for this specimen denotes: sample taken at primary tumor resection. The sample was PBMCs, taken at surgery. Every receptor here comes from a male donor with early-stage non-small cell lung cancer.

The chain recombines TRBV2 with TRBJ2-3; D not resolved. The CDR3 runs 12 residues. The germline gives CDR1 SNHLY, CDR2 FYNNEI. With 2 bases removed from V and 4 bases from J, the gap between germline ends came to 4 bases. The CDR3 sequence: CASSEFSDTQYF. CDR3 coding DNA: TGTGCCAGCAGTGAATTTTCAGATACGCAGTATTTT. The variable domain in full, with the rest retrieved from reference TRBV2 and TRBJ2-3, is EPEVTQTPSHQVTQMGQEVILRCVPISNHLYFYWYRQILGQKVEFLVSFYNNEISEKSEIFDDQFSVERPDGSNFTLKIRSTKLEDSAMYFCASSEFSDTQYFGPGTRLTVL.

The rearrangement joins TRBV28 to TRBJ2-7; 13 nucleotides match TRBD2. J gave up 2 bases and V 3 bases, and 1 base lay outside the gene matches. Germline-derived CDR1 and CDR2 are MDHEN and SYDVKM. The CDR3 length is 15 residues. The CDR3 reads CASSFGTSGTYEQYF. As DNA, the CDR3 is TGTGCCAGCAGTTTCGGGACTAGCGGGACCTACGAGCAGTACTTC.

This clonotype was observed many times. The rearrangement joins TRBV11-2 to TRBJ2-3, with D possibly being TRBD2 (5 bases). CDR1 is SGHAT, CDR2 FQNNGV, per germline. This CDR3 contains 16 residues. With 1 base removed from V and 5 bases from J, the gap between germline ends came to 16 bases. The CDR3 sequence is CASSLGGDSEVDTQYF. The CDR3 DNA reads as TGTGCCAGCAGCTTAGGGGGAGATAGCGAGGTAGATACGCAGTATTTT.

The rearrangement links TRBV20-1 to TRBJ2-3; TRBD2 aligns across 11 bases. Germline lookup yields CDR1 DFQATT and CDR2 SNEGSKA (reference sequence). There are 14 residues in the CDR3. With 7 bases clipped from V and 2 bases from J, the junction kept 5 bases outside the gene matches. The CDR3 loop is CSDTSGGVTDTQYF. The CDR3 DNA reads as TGCAGTGATACTAGCGGGGGAGTCACAGATACGCAGTATTTT.

In this sample, this clonotype turned up a few times. This chain's CDR3 is CASSGEELAKNIQYF. Here the CDR3 DNA reads TGTGCCAGCAGCGGCGAGGAACTAGCCAAAAACATTCAGTACTTC. The rearrangement uses TRBV9 and TRBJ2-4; D gene uncertain. From germline, CDR1 is SGDLS and CDR2 YYNGEE. The CDR3 runs to 15 residues. V shed 3 bases and J shed 0 bases, with 10 bases lying between them.

This clonotype was counted a few times. The chain carries TRBV29-1 and TRBJ2-3, with D possibly matching TRBD1 (5 bases). The CDR3 consists of 13 residues. Germline lookup yields CDR1 SQVTM and CDR2 ANQGSEA. The ends were cut back, 4 bases at V and 2 bases at J, with 10 bases in the middle. CDR3 sequence reads: CSVALDNTDTQYF. The CDR3 nucleotides read TGCAGCGTTGCTCTGGACAACACAGATACGCAGTATTTT.

This clonotype occurred many times. The rearrangement uses TRBV4-3 and TRBJ2-5; possibly TRBD1 or TRBD2 for D (6 bases each). Germline V gene sequence: CDR1 LGHNA, CDR2 YSLEER. Trimming took off 4 bases at V and 9 bases at J, with 21 bases between the two ends. CDR3 length: 15 residues. This chain's CDR3 is CASSPSLTGQRAQYF. CDR3 in DNA: TGCGCCAGCAGCCCCTCCTTGACAGGTCAGCGGGCCCAGTACTTC.

This clonotype was counted many times. The chain joins TRBV29-1 to TRBJ2-7, with unresolved D. Trimming left V 4 bases short and J 6 bases short, with 7 bases between. CDR1 is SQVTM and CDR2 is ANQGSEA in the germline V gene. The CDR3 has 10 amino acids. The CDR3 region is CSVAAGEQYF. CDR3 bases: TGCAGCGTTGCTGCAGGCGAGCAGTACTTC.

The chain couples TRBV18 to TRBJ1-3; 9 bases are a match to TRBD1. V lost 3 bases, J lost 2 bases, and 5 bases stayed unmatched. The CDR3 is 16 residues long. Germline V gene lookup returns CDR1 KGHSH and CDR2 LQKENI. The CDR3 DNA reads TGTGCCAGCTCACCCCGGGACAGGGTACCTGGAAACACCATATATTTT. Its protein is CASSPRDRVPGNTIYF.

A few counts support this clonotype. This chain links TRBV4-1 with TRBJ2-3; no definite D call. Germline CDR1 MGHRA, CDR2 YSYEKL. V lost 0 bases, J lost 10 bases, and 14 bases lay in between. The CDR3 is 14 amino acids. The CDR3 is CASSQDGLWDPQYF. The CDR3, as DNA: TGCGCCAGCAGCCAAGATGGGCTCTGGGATCCGCAGTATTTT.

This rearrangement joins TRBV5-1 to TRBJ2-7; the match to TRBD2 covers 9 bases. V lost 5 bases, J lost 2 bases, and 8 bases stayed unmatched. The CDR3 extends over 15 amino acids. Germline V gene sequence: CDR1 SGHRS, CDR2 YFSETQ. The CDR3 nucleotides read TGCGCCAGCAGTTCTCTAGCGGGAAGGACCTACGAGCAGTACTTC. Its translation is CASSSLAGRTYEQYF.

This clonotype appeared once. V is TRBV24-1 and J is TRBJ1-5; D gene ambiguous. The CDR3 consists of 11 residues. V was cut by 7 bases and J by 9 bases, with 9 bases left in between. Germline CDR1 reads KGHDR; CDR2 reads SFDVKD. The CDR3 DNA is TGTGCCACCAGGAGGGCCCGGCCCCAGCATTTT. Its translation is CATRRARPQHF.

This clonotype occurred a few times. The rearrangement links TRBV29-1 to TRBJ1-2; D is unresolved. Trimming removed 4 bases from V and 6 bases from J, with 15 bases in between. Germline loops: CDR1 SQVTM, CDR2 ANQGSEA. The CDR3 loop spans 13 amino acids. CDR3 sequence (DNA): TGCAGCGTTGCCGGGAGGGCAAGGGATGGCTACACCTTC. The encoded protein is CSVAGRARDGYTF. Full variable domain (outside the CDR3, taken from reference TRBV29-1 and TRBJ1-2): SAVISQKPSRDICQRGTSLTIQCQVDSQVTMMFWYRQQPGQSLTLIATANQGSEATYESGFVIDKFPISRPNLTFSTLTVSNMSPEDSSIYLCSVAGRARDGYTFGSGTRLTVV.

The rearrangement links TRBV3-1 to TRBJ1-1; D may be TRBD1 (5 bases). This CDR3 has 15 residues. Trimming took off 4 bases at V and 4 bases at J, with 16 bases between the two ends. Looked up from germline, CDR1 is LGHDT and CDR2 is YNNKEL (reference sequence). The CDR3 DNA reads as TGTGCCAGCAGCCGCCATTCCGGGGCGCCCACTGAAGCTTTCTTT. This codes for CASSRHSGAPTEAFF.

The V gene is TRBV9, the J gene TRBJ2-1, with D perhaps matching TRBD1 (7 bases). The CDR3 runs 16 residues. V was shortened by 3 bases and J by 14 bases, with 27 bases between the two germline ends. CDR1 and CDR2 (germline): SGDLS, YYNGEE. CDR3 loop: CASSEGAIPYLSGEFF. In DNA, the CDR3 is TGTGCCAGCAGCGAGGGGGCCATACCCTATCTATCGGGGGAGTTCTTC.

This clonotype was detected ten times or more. The rearrangement links TRBV7-9 to TRBJ1-6; D might be TRBD1 (5 bases). CDR3 length equals 16 residues. The ends were cut back, 5 bases at V and 5 bases at J, with 16 bases in the middle. Germline CDR1 is SEHNR and CDR2 is FQNEAQ (reference sequence). The CDR3 DNA follows: TGTGCCAGCAGCCCTCGCGACAGCCGAAATAATTCACCCCTCCACTTT. Translation gives CASSPRDSRNNSPLHF.

This clonotype was seen a handful of times. The rearrangement joins TRBV20-1 to TRBJ2-2; D is uncertain. CDR1 and CDR2 (germline): DFQATT, SNEGSKA (reference sequence). Trimming cost V 0 bases and J 3 bases, with 14 bases left between them. This CDR3 contains 16 residues. The DNA of the CDR3 is TGCAGTGCTAGAGAACTCGGCAGGACGGACACCGGGGAGCTGTTTTTT. Translated, it gives CSARELGRTDTGELFF.

For the CDR3, the DNA is TGCAGTGCTAGGGGACTGGACAGCCGGTCCTATGGCTACACCTTC. Its translation is CSARGLDSRSYGYTF. The rearrangement joins TRBV20-1 to TRBJ1-2; D possibly corresponds to TRBD1 (6 bases). CDR1 is DFQATT, CDR2 SNEGSKA, per germline (reference sequence). V was cut by 3 bases and J by 4 bases, with 18 bases left in between. CDR3 length equals 15 residues.

The J gene is TRBJ2-7, the V gene TRBV29-1; 8 nucleotides align to TRBD1. V shed 4 bases and J 4 bases; nucleotides not matched to a gene: 9. Germline values: CDR1 SQVTM, CDR2 ANQGSEA. CDR3 length: 14 amino acids. CDR3 region: CSVAQGEYTYEQYF. The CDR3 nucleotides are TGCAGCGTTGCACAGGGGGAATATACATACGAGCAGTACTTC.

This chain connects TRBV7-9 to TRBJ2-3; D gene unclear. Trimming pared 5 bases from V and 4 bases from J, leaving 13 bases between. The CDR3 covers 14 residues. Germline assignment: CDR1 SEHNR and CDR2 FQNEAQ (reference sequence). In DNA, the CDR3 is TGTGCCAGCAGCCCACGATCGGAGTCAGATACGCAGTATTTT. Translation gives CASSPRSESDTQYF.

The rearrangement joins TRBV7-8 to TRBJ1-1, with D perhaps matching TRBD1 (6 bases). This CDR3 comprises 12 residues. Germline V gene lookup returns CDR1 SGHVS and CDR2 FQNEAQ. V lost 5 bases, J lost 5 bases, and 9 bases lay in between. CDR3 loop: CASSPTGTEAFF. Here the CDR3 DNA reads TGTGCCAGCAGCCCTACAGGGACTGAAGCTTTCTTT.

There are many counts of this clonotype. The genes are TRBV6-2 or TRBV6-3 and TRBJ2-1; 10 bases line up with TRBD2. V lost 6 bases to trimming and J lost 0 bases; unmatched junction nucleotides: 2. This CDR3 spans 15 amino acids. Germline V gene lookup returns CDR1 MNHEY and CDR2 SVGEGT. The CDR3: CASRASGSSYNEQFF. CDR3 nucleotides: TGTGCCAGCAGGGCTAGCGGGAGCTCCTACAATGAGCAGTTCTTC.

In this sample, this clonotype turned up once. A read error may be the cause here, since a much bigger clone is one base away. The rearrangement uses TRBV28 and TRBJ1-1, with a weak D call TRBD1 (5 bases). The CDR3 consists of 15 residues. Germline lookup yields CDR1 MDHEN and CDR2 SYDVKM. The CDR3 spells CVSTTLGTLNTEAFF. The CDR3 bases are TGTGTCAGCACCACCTTAGGGACCTTGAACACTGAAGCTTTCTTT.

This clonotype was detected only a few times. J is TRBJ1-1 and V is TRBV7-8; 7 positions match TRBD1. Germline CDR1 SGHVS, CDR2 FQNEAQ. The CDR3 runs to 13 residues. V lost 2 bases and J lost 12; bases outside the gene matches: 9. The CDR3 region is CASSLNGQVSSFF. In DNA form, the CDR3 reads TGTGCCAGCAGCTTAAACGGACAGGTCTCTTCTTTCTTT. Using reference TRBV7-8 and TRBJ1-1 for the parts outside the CDR3, the full variable domain is GAGVSQSPRYKVAKRGQDVALRCDPISGHVSLFWYQQALGQGPEFLTYFQNEAQLDKSGLPSDRFFAERPEGSVSTLKIQRTQQEDSAVYLCASSLNGQVSSFFGQGTRLTVV.

The chain is built from TRBV5-1 and TRBJ2-2; D is possibly TRBD2 (6 bases). V dropped 4 bases and J dropped 8 bases, with 12 bases sitting between them. This CDR3 has 13 residues. Germline V gene sequence: CDR1 SGHRS, CDR2 YFSETQ. The CDR3 loop is CASSPGSSGELFF. The CDR3 DNA is TGCGCCAGCAGCCCCGGGAGTTCTGGGGAGCTGTTTTTT.

There are many counts of this clonotype. The CDR3 sequence is CASSFPRTSGYTF. In nucleotides, the CDR3 is TGTGCCAGCAGTTTTCCCAGGACGAGCGGCTACACCTTC. J is TRBJ1-2 and V is TRBV28; D uncertain. The CDR3 loop spans 13 amino acids. The V gene lost 3 bases and the J gene lost 8 bases, with 13 bases spanning the gap. The germline gives CDR1 MDHEN, CDR2 SYDVKM.